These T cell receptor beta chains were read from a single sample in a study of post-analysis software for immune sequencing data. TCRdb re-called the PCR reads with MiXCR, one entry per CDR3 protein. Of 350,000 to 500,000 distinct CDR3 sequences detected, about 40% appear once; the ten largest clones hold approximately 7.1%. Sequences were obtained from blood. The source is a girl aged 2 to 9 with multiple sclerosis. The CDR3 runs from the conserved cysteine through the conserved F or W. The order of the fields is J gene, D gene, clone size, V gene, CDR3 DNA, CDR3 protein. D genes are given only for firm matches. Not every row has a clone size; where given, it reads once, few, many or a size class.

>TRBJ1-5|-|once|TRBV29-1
TGCAGCGTTGTAAAGGCTTCGGGGCAGCCCCAGCATTTT
CSVVKASGQPQHF
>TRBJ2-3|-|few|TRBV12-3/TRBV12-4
TGTGCCAGCGGACCGAGGCAGGGTGGGGATACGCAGTATTTT
CASGPRQGGDTQYF
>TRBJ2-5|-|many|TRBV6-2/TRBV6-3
TGTGCCAGCAGTTACCTACGAGAGCAGTACTTC
CASSYLREQYF
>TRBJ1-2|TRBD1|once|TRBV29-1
TGCAGCGTTGAAGATACAGGGGCTAACTATGGCTACACCTTC
CSVEDTGANYGYTF
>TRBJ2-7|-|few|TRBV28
TGTGCCAGCAGTTTTGCCTATGACACCTACGAGCAGTACTTC
CASSFAYDTYEQYF
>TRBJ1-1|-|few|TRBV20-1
TGCAGTGCTAGAGATCTCCGTCCGTTACTTGGGACTGAAGCTTTCTTT
CSARDLRPLLGTEAFF
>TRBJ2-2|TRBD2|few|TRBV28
TGTGCCAGCAGTTTCGGGAGGGCCTTACTATTAAACACCGGGGAGCTGTTTTTT
CASSFGRALLLNTGELFF
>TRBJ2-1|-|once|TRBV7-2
TGTGCCAGCAGCCGAACCGAAGGGAGGACTGAGCAGTTCTTC
CASSRTEGRTEQFF
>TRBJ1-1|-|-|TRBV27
TGTGCCAGCAGTTCGCGCGGCGGGATCACTGAAGCTTTCTTT
CASSSRGGITEAFF
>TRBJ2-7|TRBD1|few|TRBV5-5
TGTGCCAGCAGCAGGGACAGTCGCTCCTACGAGCAGTACTTC
CASSRDSRSYEQYF
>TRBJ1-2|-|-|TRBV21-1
TGTACCAGCAGCAAAGTTTATAGGGGACAATTGCGAGGCTACACCTTC
CTSSKVYRGQLRGYTF
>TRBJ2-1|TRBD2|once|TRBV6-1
TGTGCCAGCAGGACTAGCGGGAGTCAGAGGGACTACAATGAGCAGTTCTTC
CASRTSGSQRDYNEQFF
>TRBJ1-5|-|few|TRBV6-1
TGTGCCAGCAGTGAAAACATACGGCCGGATAGCAATCAGCCCCAGCATTTT
CASSENIRPDSNQPQHF
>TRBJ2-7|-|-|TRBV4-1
TGCGCCAGCAGCCAAGTGGGGACCGGGCCCTACGAGCAGTACTTC
CASSQVGTGPYEQYF
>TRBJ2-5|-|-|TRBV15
TGTGCCACCAGCAAGGCACGGTTAGACGAGACCCAGTACTTC
CATSKARLDETQYF
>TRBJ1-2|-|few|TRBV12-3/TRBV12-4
TGTGCCAGCACCCCATCCTTCGGGGGCTACACCTTC
CASTPSFGGYTF
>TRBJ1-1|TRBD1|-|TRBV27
TGTGCCAGCAGCGTACCGGGACAGGGTGAAGCTTTCTTT
CASSVPGQGEAFF
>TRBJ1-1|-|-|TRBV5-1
TGCGCCAGCAGCTTGGGGTCGGTCCGTACTGAAGCTTTCTTT
CASSLGSVRTEAFF
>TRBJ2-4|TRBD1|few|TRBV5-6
TGTGCCAGCAGCTTCCGACAGGGGGTACAAAACATTCAGTACTTC
CASSFRQGVQNIQYF
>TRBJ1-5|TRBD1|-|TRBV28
TGTGCCAGCAGCCCACCGGGACAGGGCCTTTATAGCAATCAGCCCCAGCATTTT
CASSPPGQGLYSNQPQHF
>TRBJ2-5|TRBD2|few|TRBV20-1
TGCAGTGCTAGAGATCCTAGCGGGAGGGAAGAGACCCAGTACTTC
CSARDPSGREETQYF
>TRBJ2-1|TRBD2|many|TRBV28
TGTGCCAGCAGTTTCATCGGGACTAGCGGGATTGGGTATCTGAACAATGAGCAGTTCTTC
CASSFIGTSGIGYLNNEQFF
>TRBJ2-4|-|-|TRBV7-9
TGTGCCAGCAGCTCCTCTTTGGTGCTTGACATTCAGTACTTC
CASSSSLVLDIQYF
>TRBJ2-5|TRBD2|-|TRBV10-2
TGCGCCAGCAGTGACCCGGGACTAGCGAACGGAGAGACCCAGTACTTC
CASSDPGLANGETQYF
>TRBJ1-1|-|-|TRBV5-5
TGTGCCAGCAGCTCACCGGGAAAGAACACTGAAGCTTTCTTT
CASSSPGKNTEAFF
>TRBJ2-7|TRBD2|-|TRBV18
TGTGCCAGCTCACCAGGCCTAGCGGGCAGCGAGCAGTACTTC
CASSPGLAGSEQYF
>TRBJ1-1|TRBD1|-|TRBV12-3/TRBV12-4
TGTGCCAGCAGCCGCCGGGACAGGGGGCTTAGGAACACTGAAGCTTTCTTT
CASSRRDRGLRNTEAFF
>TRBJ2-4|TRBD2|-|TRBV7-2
TGTGCCAGCAGCCTAGGACTAGCGGGAGTTGGAAACATTCAGTACTTC
CASSLGLAGVGNIQYF
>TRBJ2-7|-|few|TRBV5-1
TGCGCCAGCAGCTCCGGACCGGGACTCTCCTACGAGCAGTACTTC
CASSSGPGLSYEQYF
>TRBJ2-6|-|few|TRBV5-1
TGCGCCAGCGGAGGGACAACTTCTGGGGCCAACGTCCTGACTTTC
CASGGTTSGANVLTF
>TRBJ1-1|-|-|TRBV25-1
TGTGCCAGCAGTGAAACCATGAACACTGAAGCTTTCTTT
CASSETMNTEAFF
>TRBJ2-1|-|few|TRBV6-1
TGTGCCAGCAGTGAAGGGCTTTCGGAGGCCTATGAGCAGTTCTTC
CASSEGLSEAYEQFF
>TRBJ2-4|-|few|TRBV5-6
TGTGCCAGCAGCTTGACAATCAAAAACATTCAGTACTTC
CASSLTIKNIQYF
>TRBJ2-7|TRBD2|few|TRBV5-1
TGCGCCAGCAGCTTGGCTCTGGGGCTAGCGGACACCTACGAGCAGTACTTC
CASSLALGLADTYEQYF
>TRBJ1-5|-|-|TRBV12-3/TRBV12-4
TGTGCCAGTGGAGCGTTAAGCAATCAGCCCCAGCATTTT
CASGALSNQPQHF
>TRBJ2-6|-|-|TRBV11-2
TGTGCCAGCAGCTCCCGACTCCCGGCAGGCTCTGGGGCCAACGTCCTGACTTTC
CASSSRLPAGSGANVLTF
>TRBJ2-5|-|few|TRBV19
TGTGCCAGTAGTAGCCGACAGGCCCAAGAGACCCAGTACTTC
CASSSRQAQETQYF
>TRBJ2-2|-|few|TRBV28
TGTGCCAGCAGTTTAGAAGAGAAGGGGCTCAACACCGGGGAGCTGTTTTTT
CASSLEEKGLNTGELFF
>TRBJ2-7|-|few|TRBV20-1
TGCAGTGCTAGAAGTCGGGGCGGATACGAGCAGTACTTC
CSARSRGGYEQYF
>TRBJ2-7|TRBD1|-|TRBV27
TGTGCCAGCAGTCCGGGGACAGTGGACAGCTCCTACGAGCAGTACTTC
CASSPGTVDSSYEQYF
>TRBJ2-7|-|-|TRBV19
TGTGCCAGTAGTATGGGTGACTCTCTCCCTGGCGAGCAGTACTTC
CASSMGDSLPGEQYF
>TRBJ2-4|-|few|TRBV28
TGTGCCAGCAGAGAAGCAGGGGCAGGGAGTATAATCCGTATCGAGTACTTC
CASREAGAGSIIRIEYF
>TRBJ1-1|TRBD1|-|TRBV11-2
TGTGCCAGCAGCACCAGAGGGGGCAGCTCTTTCTTT
CASSTRGGSSFF
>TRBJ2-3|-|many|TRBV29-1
TGCAGCGTTGCGAGAGATACGCAGTATTTT
CSVARDTQYF
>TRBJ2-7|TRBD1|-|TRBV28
TGTGCCAGCAGTTTAGTGTCAGGGACAGGGAGAGCCTACGAGCAGTACTTC
CASSLVSGTGRAYEQYF
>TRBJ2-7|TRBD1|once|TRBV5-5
TGTGCCAGCAGCTTGTTAGGACAGGCTCTCTACGAGCAGTACTTC
CASSLLGQALYEQYF
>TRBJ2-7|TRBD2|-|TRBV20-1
TGCAGTACTATATTAGCGGGAGGGCCCAACTACGAGCAGTACTTC
CSTILAGGPNYEQYF
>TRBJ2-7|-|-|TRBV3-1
TGTGCCAGCAGCCAAGTTGACATCTCCTACGAGCAGTACTTC
CASSQVDISYEQYF
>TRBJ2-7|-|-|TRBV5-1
TGCACCAGCAGCTCACCAGACAGGCTCTACGAGCAGTACTTC
CTSSSPDRLYEQYF
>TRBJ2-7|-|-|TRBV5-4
TGTGCCAGCAGCTTGGACCTAGCTGGGGCCTACGAGCAGTACTTC
CASSLDLAGAYEQYF
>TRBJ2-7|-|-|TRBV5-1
TGCGCCAGCAGCGACGGGGGGCCCCCGTACAATGAGCAGTACTTC
CASSDGGPPYNEQYF
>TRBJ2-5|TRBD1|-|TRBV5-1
TGCGCCAGCAGCCGACAGGGGGCCCCTCAAGAGACCCAGTACTTC
CASSRQGAPQETQYF
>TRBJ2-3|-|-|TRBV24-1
TGTGCCACCGGGACACAGGAGGCGGATACGCAGTATTTT
CATGTQEADTQYF
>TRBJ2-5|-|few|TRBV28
TGTGCCAGCAGCTCACCCGGGACGCCGAGGGAGCAGTACTTC
CASSSPGTPREQYF
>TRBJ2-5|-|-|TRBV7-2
TGTGCCAGCAGCCGCGGAGCCTTCCTGCAAGAGACCCAGTACTTC
CASSRGAFLQETQYF